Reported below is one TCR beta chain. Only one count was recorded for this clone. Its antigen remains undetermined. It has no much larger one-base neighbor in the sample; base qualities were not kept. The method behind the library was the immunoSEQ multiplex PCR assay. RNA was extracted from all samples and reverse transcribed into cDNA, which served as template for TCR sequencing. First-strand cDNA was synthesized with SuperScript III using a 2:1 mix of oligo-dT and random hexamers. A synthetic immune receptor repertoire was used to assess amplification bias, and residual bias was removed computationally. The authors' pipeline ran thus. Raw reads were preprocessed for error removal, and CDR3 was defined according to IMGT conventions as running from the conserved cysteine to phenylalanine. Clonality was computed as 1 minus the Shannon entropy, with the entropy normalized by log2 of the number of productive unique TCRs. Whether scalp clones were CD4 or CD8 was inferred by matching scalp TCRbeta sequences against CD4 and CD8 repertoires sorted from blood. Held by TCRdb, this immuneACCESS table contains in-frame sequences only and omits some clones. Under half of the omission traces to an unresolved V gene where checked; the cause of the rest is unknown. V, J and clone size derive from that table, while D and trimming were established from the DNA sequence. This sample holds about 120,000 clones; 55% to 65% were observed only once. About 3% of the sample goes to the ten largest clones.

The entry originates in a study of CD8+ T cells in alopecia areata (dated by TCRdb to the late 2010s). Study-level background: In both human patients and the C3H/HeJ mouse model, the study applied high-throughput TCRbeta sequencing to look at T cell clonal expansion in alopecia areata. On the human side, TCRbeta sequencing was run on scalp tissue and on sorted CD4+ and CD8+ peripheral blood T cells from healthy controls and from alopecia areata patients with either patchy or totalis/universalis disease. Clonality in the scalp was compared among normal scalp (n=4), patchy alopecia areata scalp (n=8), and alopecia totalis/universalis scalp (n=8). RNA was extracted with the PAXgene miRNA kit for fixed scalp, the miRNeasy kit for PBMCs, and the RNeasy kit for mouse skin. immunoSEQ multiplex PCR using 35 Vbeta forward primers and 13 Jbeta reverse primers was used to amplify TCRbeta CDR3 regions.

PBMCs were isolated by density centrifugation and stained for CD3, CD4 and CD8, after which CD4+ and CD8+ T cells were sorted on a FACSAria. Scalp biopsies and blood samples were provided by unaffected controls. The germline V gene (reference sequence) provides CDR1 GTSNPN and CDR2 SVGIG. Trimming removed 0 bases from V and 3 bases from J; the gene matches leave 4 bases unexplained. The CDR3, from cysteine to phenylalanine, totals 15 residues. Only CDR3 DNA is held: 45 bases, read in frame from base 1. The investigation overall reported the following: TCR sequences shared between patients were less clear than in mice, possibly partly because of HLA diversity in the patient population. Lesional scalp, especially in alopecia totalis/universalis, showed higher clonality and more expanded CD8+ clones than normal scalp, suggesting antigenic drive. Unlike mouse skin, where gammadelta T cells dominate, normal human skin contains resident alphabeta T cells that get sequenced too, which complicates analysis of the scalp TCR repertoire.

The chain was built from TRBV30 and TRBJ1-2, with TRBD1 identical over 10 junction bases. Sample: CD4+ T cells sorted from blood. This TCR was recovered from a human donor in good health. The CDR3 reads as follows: CAWSVWTGGDYGYTF. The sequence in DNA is TGTGCCTGGAGTGTGTGGACAGGGGGGGACTATGGCTACACCTTC.